The next 31 T cell receptor beta chains were all read from a single sample in a study of monozygotic twins with inflammatory bowel disease. From its re-call of the 5' RACE reads, TCRdb lists each CDR3 protein once, without DNA. The sample has some 170,000 distinct CDR3 sequences. The sequenced material came from blood. Source of these receptors: a human donor with ulcerative colitis or Crohn's disease, or a healthy co-twin of an affected twin (not recorded which).

J is TRBJ2-7 and V is TRBV5-1; checking the TCRdb D call of TRBD2 is not possible without DNA. Germline V gives CDR1 SGHRS, CDR2 YFSETQ. The CDR3 loop spans 17 amino acids. The CDR3 is CASSLVASGRGTYEQYF.

The chain is built from TRBV6-2 or TRBV6-3 and TRBJ2-7; absent DNA, TCRdb's TRBD1 call cannot be checked. The CDR3 loop spans 15 amino acids. Germline-derived CDR1 and CDR2 are MNHEY and SVGEGT. CDR3 in amino acids: CASSHSGGLSYEQYF.

The chain employs TRBV4-1 and TRBJ1-2. Germline V gene data show CDR1 as MGHRA and CDR2 as YSYEKL. This CDR3 has 16 amino acids. The CDR3 reads CASSRDSPLGNYGYTF.

The chain is built from TRBV27 and TRBJ2-1; TCRdb picks TRBD2, but there is no DNA to check that call. Germline CDR1 MNHEY, CDR2 SMNVEV (reference sequence). The CDR3 runs to 13 residues. CDR3 in amino acids: CASSLRTRREQFF.

The chain joins TRBV15 to TRBJ2-1; checking the TCRdb D call of TRBD2 is not possible without DNA. There are 16 residues in the CDR3. The germline V gene has CDR1 LNHNV and CDR2 YYDKDF (reference sequence). The CDR3 loop is CATSRPSGISGNEQFF.

The chain carries TRBV29-1 and TRBJ2-1; without DNA, the TCRdb call of TRBD1 cannot be checked. CDR1 SQVTM and CDR2 ANQGSEA come from the germline V gene. This CDR3 is built from 12 residues. Here the CDR3 reads CSVDPANNEQFF.

This chain links TRBV10-2 with TRBJ2-7; TCRdb designates TRBD1, a call that cannot be tested without DNA. The CDR3 sequence is 15 residues long. CDR1 and CDR2 from the germline V gene are WSHSY and SAAADI. The CDR3 spells CASSESGTAPYEQYF.

The V gene is TRBV29-1, the J gene TRBJ1-4; TCRdb lists TRBD1, though no DNA is available to test this call. The CDR3 extends over 14 amino acids. The germline CDR1 and CDR2 sequences are SQVTM and ANQGSEA. This CDR3 reads CSVARGAYPEKLFF.

The V call is TRBV11-2, the J call TRBJ2-1; TCRdb's D call of TRBD1 is untestable without DNA. The CDR3 loop spans 13 amino acids. Germline CDR1 and CDR2: SGHAT and FQNNGV. The CDR3 reads CASSLETGGEQFF.

The chain couples TRBV20-1 to TRBJ2-7; TCRdb's D call of TRBD2 is untestable without DNA. Per germline, CDR1 DFQATT and CDR2 SNEGSKA (reference sequence). The CDR3 covers 16 residues. CDR3: CSARDDQRVSSYEQYF.

The rearrangement uses TRBV28 and TRBJ2-7. The CDR3 loop spans 15 amino acids. Germline CDR1 MDHEN, CDR2 SYDVKM. CDR3 amino acids: CASSLDGRRSYEQYF.

The CDR3: CASSLEGGGTPRETQYF. The chain joins TRBV12-3 or TRBV12-4 to TRBJ2-5; TCRdb designates TRBD1, a call that cannot be tested without DNA. The CDR3 consists of 17 residues.

The gene calls are TRBV27 and TRBJ1-3. The germline V gene encodes CDR1 MNHEY and CDR2 SMNVEV (reference sequence). This CDR3 contains 13 residues. CDR3 residues: CASSFVSGNTIYF.

The gene calls are TRBV12-3 or TRBV12-4 and TRBJ1-6. The CDR3 is made up of 13 amino acids. CDR3 amino acids: CASSFAGRQPLHF.

This rearrangement joins TRBV27 to TRBJ2-7; TCRdb picks TRBD2, but there is no DNA to check that call. CDR1 is MNHEY, CDR2 SMNVEV, per germline (reference sequence). CDR3 length: 14 residues. The CDR3 sequence is CASSRTSTSYEQYF.

CDR3 loop: CASSPSDTLGGEEQYF. The V and J genes are TRBV7-2 and TRBJ2-7; the TCRdb D gene call, TRBD1, has no DNA to confirm it. From germline, CDR1 is SGHTA and CDR2 FQGNSA. This CDR3 spans 16 amino acids.

V and J are TRBV5-1 and TRBJ2-3; TCRdb's assignment of TRBD2 cannot be checked, as there is no DNA. CDR3 length equals 15 residues. Looked up from germline, CDR1 is SGHRS and CDR2 is YFSETQ. CDR3 sequence: CASAPRAGDTDTQYF.

The chain uses TRBV18 and TRBJ1-1; TCRdb's assignment of TRBD1 cannot be checked, as there is no DNA. Germline V gene lookup returns CDR1 KGHSH and CDR2 LQKENI. The CDR3 runs 14 residues. The CDR3 loop reads CASSPNQGNTEAFF.

V is TRBV12-3 or TRBV12-4 and J is TRBJ2-7; with no DNA, the TCRdb D assignment of TRBD2 cannot be verified. There are 14 residues in the CDR3. CDR3 protein: CASTFEGVSYEQYF.

V gene TRBV5-6 combines with J gene TRBJ2-3; checking the TCRdb D call of TRBD1 is not possible without DNA. Germline assignment: CDR1 SGHDT and CDR2 YYEEEE. The CDR3 has 17 residues. CDR3 sequence: CASSRPGTAPYTDTQYF.

The V and J genes are TRBV4-1 and TRBJ2-7; TCRdb's D call, TRBD1, is unchecked because there is no DNA. Germline V gives CDR1 MGHRA, CDR2 YSYEKL. The CDR3 has 16 residues. Here the CDR3 reads CASSQGAGARRDEQYF.

The chain has TRBV12-3 or TRBV12-4 and TRBJ2-5; the D call of TRBD1 rests on TCRdb alone, since no DNA is present to check it. The CDR3 totals 15 residues. The CDR3 here is CASSRPRGGRETQYF.

This chain connects TRBV15 to TRBJ2-2. The CDR3 loop spans 15 amino acids. Per the germline V gene, CDR1 is LNHNV and CDR2 is YYDKDF (reference sequence). This CDR3 reads CATSRPDMNTGELFF.

V is TRBV7-9 and J is TRBJ1-1; the D call of TRBD1 rests on TCRdb alone, since no DNA is present to check it. Germline V gives CDR1 SEHNR, CDR2 FQNEAQ (reference sequence). The length of the CDR3 is 12 residues. The CDR3 here is CSTRGAGTEAFF.

The V and J genes are TRBV7-6 and TRBJ1-6. CDR1 is SGHVS and CDR2 is FNYEAQ in the germline V gene. The CDR3 sequence is 16 residues long. The CDR3 here is CASSLGSAPENSPLHF.

The chain combines TRBV5-1 with TRBJ2-7. The CDR3 runs to 16 residues. The germline CDR1 and CDR2 sequences are SGHRS and YFSETQ. This CDR3 is CASTTDLHPSSYEQYF.

This rearrangement joins TRBV11-2 to TRBJ2-1. The germline CDR1 and CDR2 sequences are SGHAT and FQNNGV. The CDR3 consists of 16 residues. The CDR3 loop is CASSLGRGAAYNKQFF.

The rearrangement links TRBV10-3 to TRBJ2-2; TCRdb picks TRBD2, but there is no DNA to check that call. The CDR3 runs 13 residues. CDR1 is ENHRY, CDR2 SYGVKD, per germline. The CDR3 here is CAIPGTRAGELFF.

The gene calls are TRBV2 and TRBJ2-4; the TCRdb call, TRBD1, lacks DNA for checking. Per the germline V gene, CDR1 is SNHLY and CDR2 is FYNNEI. This CDR3 is 15 amino acids long. The CDR3 loop is CASRGPETAKNIQYF.

This chain uses TRBV7-2 with TRBJ1-5. CDR1 is SGHTA, CDR2 FQGNSA, per germline. The CDR3 runs 15 residues. CDR3 amino acids: CASSLAQNSNQPQHF.

The chain uses TRBV5-1 and TRBJ1-4; TCRdb returns TRBD1, unconfirmable since there is no DNA. Germline V gives CDR1 SGHRS, CDR2 YFSETQ. This CDR3 is 15 amino acids long. The CDR3 spells CASSLAGTGNEKLFF.